The 15 T cell receptor beta chains below were found in one sample sequenced in a study of blood T cells in healthy people across ages. Combining a sample-barcoded 5' primer with a J-beta primer mix, a second PCR ran for 7 to 11 cycles. Via MiXCR, TCRdb re-called the 5' RACE reads, giving one row per CDR3 protein. In the table there are around 800,000 distinct CDR3 sequences, about half of which are singletons. What was sequenced was blood. These receptor sequences come from a man older than 75 in good health.

The table lists this clonotype with many counts. This chain uses TRBV9 with TRBJ2-5, with unresolved D. V was trimmed by 2 bases and J by 5 bases, leaving 13 bases between them. Germline V CDR1 and CDR2: SGDLS, YYNGEE. The CDR3 is 14 residues long. The CDR3 region is CASSVSARTETQYF. In nucleotides, the CDR3 is TGTGCCAGCAGCGTTTCTGCTAGAACTGAGACCCAGTACTTC.

This clonotype turned up a few times. The chain employs TRBV7-9 and TRBJ1-2; D perhaps matches TRBD1 (5 bases). The germline gives CDR1 SEHNR, CDR2 FQNEAQ (reference sequence). V lost 5 bases and J 4 bases, leaving 23 bases between the germline ends. This CDR3 has 17 residues. The CDR3 here is CASSPTGGTTLPYGYTF. The CDR3 DNA reads TGTGCCAGCAGCCCGACCGGGGGAACGACTCTACCCTATGGCTACACCTTC.

The chain recombines TRBV5-1 with TRBJ2-3, with 8 bases that match TRBD1. In germline, CDR1 is SGHRS, CDR2 YFSETQ. This CDR3 contains 15 residues. The junction had 5 bases not matched to a gene; V was cut back by 4 bases and J by 1 base. Here the CDR3 reads CASSVTGQGTDTQYF. The CDR3 bases are TGCGCCAGCAGCGTAACGGGACAGGGCACAGATACGCAGTATTTT. The variable domain in full, with the rest retrieved from reference TRBV5-1 and TRBJ2-3, is KAGVTQTPRYLIKTRGQQVTLSCSPISGHRSVSWYQQTPGQGLQFLFEYFSETQRNKGNFPGRFSGRQFSNSRSEMNVSTLELGDSALYLCASSVTGQGTDTQYFGPGTRLTVL.

This clonotype was recorded many times. The rearrangement uses TRBV3-1 and TRBJ1-1; 8 bases agree with TRBD1. Looked up from germline, CDR1 is LGHDT and CDR2 is YNNKEL (reference sequence). Trimming removed 4 bases from V and 9 bases from J; junction bases left unmatched: 10. This CDR3 is 14 amino acids long. The CDR3 region is CASSPDRGSMKAFF. CDR3 DNA: TGTGCCAGCAGCCCAGACAGGGGTTCAATGAAAGCTTTCTTT.

The V gene is TRBV7-8, the J gene TRBJ2-7; 9 positions agree with TRBD2. The CDR3 loop spans 17 amino acids. CDR1 and CDR2 from the germline V gene are SGHVS and FQNEAQ. Trimming cost V 4 bases and J 5 bases; bases outside gene matches: 15. The CDR3 loop is CASSSRLGAGGADEQYF. The DNA for the CDR3 is TGTGCCAGCAGCTCCCGCCTTGGAGCGGGGGGTGCGGACGAGCAGTACTTC.

Points on this clonotype: This may stem from a read error, because a much larger clone lies one nucleotide away. CDR3 residues: CASSQEVGGRGNQPQYF. For the CDR3, the DNA is TGTGCCAGCAGCCAAGAGGTTGGGGGCCGTGGCAATCAGCCCCAGTATTTT. This sequence joins TRBV3-1 and TRBJ1-5; perhaps TRBD1 as D (6 bases). With the DNA end fitting TRBJ2-3 better, the J assignment may be wrong. Germline CDR1 is LGHDT and CDR2 is YNNKEL (reference sequence). The CDR3 runs 17 residues.

V gene TRBV2 combines with J gene TRBJ2-7; a possible D gene is TRBD2 (5 bases). The germline gives CDR1 SNHLY, CDR2 FYNNEI. V was pared by 1 base and J by 0 bases, with 16 bases between. The CDR3 spans 17 residues. The CDR3 DNA reads as TGTGCCAGCAGTGAAGGCCCAGCTAGCTCAAGCTCCTACGAGCAGTACTTC. This translates into CASSEGPASSSSYEQYF.

CDR3: CASSATSGTKNIQYF. The CDR3 coding sequence is TGTGCCAGCAGTGCGACTAGCGGGACCAAAAACATTCAGTACTTC. The chain links TRBV6-1 to TRBJ2-4, with 11 bases identical to TRBD2. Germline V CDR1 and CDR2: MNHNS, SASEGT. The CDR3 loop spans 15 amino acids. V lost 4 bases and J lost 2; bases outside the gene matches: 1.

Only a few counts were recorded for this clonotype. The DNA of the CDR3 is TGTGCCAGCAGTTTATGGGGACTGAGCACAGATACGCAGTATTTT. Translated: CASSLWGLSTDTQYF. The chain links TRBV12-3 or TRBV12-4 to TRBJ2-3; D may be TRBD2 (6 bases). V lost 2 bases, J lost 0 bases, and 9 bases lay in between. The CDR3 is 15 residues long.

The chain carries TRBV3-1 and TRBJ2-1; D uncertain. The V gene lost 4 bases and the J gene lost 10 bases, with 11 bases spanning the gap. This CDR3 comprises 12 residues. Germline CDR1 reads LGHDT; CDR2 reads YNNKEL (reference sequence). CDR3 DNA: TGTGCCAGCAGCCGAAACAGCCTCGAGCAGTTCTTC. Its translation is CASSRNSLEQFF.

The chain couples TRBV18 to TRBJ1-6, with 10 positions matching TRBD1. Trimming removed 5 bases from V and 10 bases from J; junction bases left unmatched: 8. The germline V gene has CDR1 KGHSH and CDR2 LQKENI. The CDR3 extends over 15 amino acids. Here the CDR3 reads CASSSVDRGNSPLHF. The CDR3 nucleotides read TGTGCCAGCTCATCGGTGGACAGGGGGAACTCACCCCTCCACTTT.

The chain joins TRBV28 to TRBJ2-7, with 9 bases fitting TRBD2. Germline CDR1 MDHEN, CDR2 SYDVKM. This CDR3 contains 15 residues. Germline trimming cut 7 bases from V and 7 bases from J; bases unmatched to any gene: 14. The CDR3 DNA follows: TGTGCCAGCAACCCCGGGACTAGCTCCTACAATGAGCAGTACTTC. Its protein product is CASNPGTSSYNEQYF.

This clonotype has a handful of counts. The rearrangement uses TRBV11-3 and TRBJ2-7, with 13 bases lining up with TRBD2. In germline, CDR1 is SGHNT, CDR2 YENEEA. Trimming at V came to 4 bases and at J to 1 base, leaving 4 bases not matched to a gene. The CDR3 length is 16 residues. The CDR3, as DNA: TGTGCCAGCAGCTCCGGGACTAGCGGGAAGTCCTACGAGCAGTACTTC. It is translated as CASSSGTSGKSYEQYF.

The chain links TRBV12-3 or TRBV12-4 to TRBJ1-4, with D uncertain. This CDR3 comprises 14 residues. Trimming shortened V by 7 bases and J by 6 bases, and 15 bases separated the two germline ends. DNA of the CDR3: TGTGCCAGCACCCCCGATGGGCGGGATGAAAAACTGTTTTTT. This sequence encodes CASTPDGRDEKLFF.

V usage is TRBV4-1 and J usage is TRBJ1-1; D might be TRBD1 (5 bases). The germline V gene has CDR1 MGHRA and CDR2 YSYEKL. The CDR3 is made up of 14 amino acids. V lost 2 bases and J 6 bases, leaving 13 bases between the germline ends. The DNA of the CDR3 is TGCGCCAGCAGCCAAAATCTCGGGGGTGCTGAAGCTTTCTTT. Amino acid sequence: CASSQNLGGAEAFF.